These 11 T cell receptor beta chains came from one sample sequenced in a study of blood T cell repertoires in COVID-19. TCRdb's copy holds only in-frame clones and misses some; the assay was immunoSEQ multiplex PCR. This table holds approximately 140,000 clones, 88% found once. Sequencing was done on a sample of peripheral blood. The receptors derive from a human donor in a cohort sampled during active COVID-19.

The rearrangement links TRBV7-6 to TRBJ2-1; maybe TRBD2 (5 bases). The V end lost 1 base, the J end lost 0 bases, and 19 bases lay between the germline ends. The CDR3 length is 19 residues. Germline-derived CDR1 and CDR2 are SGHVS and FNYEAQ. CDR3 protein: CASSLGPRGATGSYNEQFF. CDR3 coding DNA: TGTGCCAGCAGCTTAGGCCCCCGGGGAGCGACGGGCTCCTACAATGAGCAGTTCTTC.

The chain recombines TRBV11-3 with TRBJ2-3; D uncertain. The germline gives CDR1 SGHNT, CDR2 YENEEA. The CDR3 totals 14 residues. Trimming took 1 base from V and 0 from J, leaving 5 bases between them. CDR3 coding DNA: TGTGCCAGCAGCTTAGCGTCGAGCACAGATACGCAGTATTTT. Encoded protein: CASSLASSTDTQYF.

The chain has TRBV29-1 and TRBJ2-3; TRBD2 agrees at 12 bases. This CDR3 has 16 amino acids. Germline V gives CDR1 SQVTM, CDR2 ANQGSEA. With 3 bases clipped from V and 3 bases from J, the junction kept 7 bases outside the gene matches. CDR3 residues: CSVDPLLAGGTDTQYF. CDR3 nucleotide sequence: TGCAGCGTTGACCCACTACTAGCGGGAGGAACAGATACGCAGTATTTT.

The chain has TRBV27 and TRBJ2-1; 10 nucleotides agree with TRBD2. The trim removed 6 bases at V and 3 bases at J, leaving 14 bases unmatched. Germline V CDR1 and CDR2: MNHEY, SMNVEV (reference sequence). This CDR3 is 18 amino acids long. CDR3 coding DNA: TGTGCCAGCAGCCGCCGACTAGCGGGCCTCGAAGGCTACAATGAGCAGTTCTTC. Amino acids: CASSRRLAGLEGYNEQFF.

The CDR3 here is CASSVRGTLTDTQYF. The CDR3 coding sequence is TGTGCCAGCAGCGTAAGAGGGACACTCACAGATACGCAGTATTTT. V is TRBV9 and J is TRBJ2-3; D perhaps matches TRBD1 (6 bases). Trimming removed 1 base at V and 2 bases at J, with 11 bases between. The CDR3 length is 15 residues. Looked up from germline, CDR1 is SGDLS and CDR2 is YYNGEE.

V gene TRBV24-1 combines with J gene TRBJ2-3, with 15 bases fitting TRBD2. The CDR3 covers 17 residues. The germline V gene has CDR1 KGHDR and CDR2 SFDVKD. J was trimmed by 6 bases and V by 4 bases; bases with no gene match: 7. The CDR3 reads CATSERTSGRASDTQYF. In DNA form, the CDR3 reads TGTGCCACCAGTGAACGGACTAGCGGGAGGGCCTCTGATACGCAGTATTTT.

V is TRBV29-1 and J is TRBJ2-5; 11 nucleotides line up with TRBD2. V gave up 6 bases and J gave up 2 bases; unmatched junction bases: 2. The CDR3 length is 13 residues. Germline CDR1 SQVTM, CDR2 ANQGSEA. The CDR3 DNA reads as TGCAGCGTCCGGACTAGCGGGCAAGAGACCCAGTACTTC. Protein product: CSVRTSGQETQYF.

The gene calls are TRBV18 and TRBJ2-1; TRBD2 is a possible D gene (5 bases). Germline-derived CDR1 and CDR2 are KGHSH and LQKENI. There are 14 residues in the CDR3. V gave up 1 base and J gave up 7 bases, with 11 bases separating them. DNA of the CDR3: TGTGCCAGCTCACCACTGGGAGTTAGGAATGAGCAGTTCTTC. This gives the protein CASSPLGVRNEQFF.

This clone has just a few counts. The genes are TRBV9 and TRBJ2-7, with a possible D match to TRBD1 (6 bases). Trimming shortened V by 3 bases and J by 3 bases, and 19 bases separated the two germline ends. From germline, CDR1 is SGDLS and CDR2 YYNGEE. The CDR3 loop spans 16 amino acids. The CDR3 spells CASSAGTGTSLYEQYF. In nucleotides, the CDR3 is TGTGCCAGCAGCGCCGGAACCGGGACATCACTCTACGAGCAGTACTTC. Full variable domain (rest looked up from reference TRBV9 and TRBJ2-7): DSGVTQTPKHLITATGQRVTLRCSPRSGDLSVYWYQQSLDQGLQFLIQYYNGEERAKGNILERFSAQQFPDLHSELNLSSLELGDSALYFCASSAGTGTSLYEQYFGPGTRLTVT.

CDR3: CASTPVLYNEQFF. CDR3 bases: TGTGCCAGCACCCCCGTCCTTTACAATGAGCAGTTCTTC. The chain joins TRBV12-3 or TRBV12-4 to TRBJ2-1; D not certain. There are 13 residues in the CDR3. Trimming removed 7 bases at V and 4 bases at J, with 11 bases between.

This clone occurred once. The CDR3 nucleotides read TGTGCCAGCACGGACACGCGTACGCAGTATTTT. It specifies CASTDTRTQYF. The gene calls are TRBV28 and TRBJ2-3, with a tentative D call TRBD1 (5 bases). Germline CDR1 MDHEN, CDR2 SYDVKM. CDR3 length: 11 amino acids. Between the trimmed V and J ends, which lost 7 bases and 8 bases, there was a span of 10 bases.